This T cell receptor (beta chain) was sequenced for a study of T cell responses to AZD1222 COVID-19 vaccine. Background on the study: It was second doses at about 4 or about 12 weeks that were pooled. Study results and limitations: Unmutated regions of variants are reportedly targeted by nearly half of spike-specific TCRs.

This table comes from immunoSEQ multiplex PCR, and its TCRdb copy is limited to in-frame clones, with some not included. The data contain about 140,000 clones, about nine tenths of them seen just once; the ten biggest clones take up 4% to 5.5%. About this clone itself: No antigen is known for it.

Trimming cost V 5 bases and J 0 bases; bases outside gene matches: 4. This CDR3 has 15 residues. Germline loops: CDR1 SEHNR, CDR2 FQNEAQ (reference sequence). The specimen was peripheral blood, collected on day 0 of AZD1222 vaccination. The chain couples TRBV7-9 to TRBJ2-1; the match to TRBD2 covers 7 bases. The sequence was collected from an adult in good health. CDR3 residues: CASSEGRGSYNEQFF. DNA of the CDR3: TGTGCCAGCAGCGAGGGGAGGGGCTCCTACAATGAGCAGTTCTTC. Drawing the rest from reference TRBV7-9 and TRBJ2-1, the complete variable domain is DTGVSQNPRHKITKRGQNVTFRCDPISEHNRLYWYRQTLGQGPEFLTYFQNEAQLEKSRLLSDRFSAERPKGSFSTLEIQRTEQGDSAMYLCASSEGRGSYNEQFFGPGTRLTVL.